This TCR beta chain was found in a study of T cell responses to AZD1222 COVID-19 vaccine. Profiling relied on immunoSEQ multiplex PCR, and the TCRdb table lists in-frame clones only, not all of them. The table has about 130,000 clones, over 85% seen once. CDR1 and CDR2 from the germline V gene are SNHLY and FYNNEI. V gave up 9 bases and J gave up 0 bases, with 6 bases separating them. This CDR3 is built from 13 residues. This clone was observed a single time. This clonotype originated in an adult who received the AZD1222 COVID-19 vaccine. The chain combines TRBV2 with TRBJ1-6; D is ambiguous. The material was peripheral blood, obtained 28 days after the second AZD1222 dose. The CDR3 region has the DNA TGTGCCAGTCAAAGCTCCTATAATTCACCCCTCCACTTT. Its translation is CASQSSYNSPLHF.